This record concerns one T cell receptor (beta chain) sequence. Its target is unknown. The identical CDR3 is also encoded by other nucleotide sequences in the sample. The sorted-subset replicate PCRs were given roughly 200 ng DNA, which is tens of thousands of T cell genomes. The method was immunoSEQ multiplex PCR; TCRdb's version includes in-frame clones alone and lacks a portion of them. In the table there are roughly 2,300,000 clones, around 92% of which are singletons. These data come from a study of shared clonotypes between healthy human individuals. The overall study: CD4 naive cells filled three plates per donor, CD4 memory three, CD8 naive two and CD8 memory one.

Points from the study as a whole: Clonotype sharing across a few donors was observed for around 5% of naive CD4 clonotypes. Memory subsets generally showed lower estimated richness than naive subsets.

The receptor was derived from a man between 18 and 29 years old in good health. Some clones in this sample may be carry-over from other donors' samples. Source material: naive CD4+ T cells from PBMCs. Specified subset: CD45RA+ positively selected.

CDR3 in amino acids: CASSLAGGGETQYF. The CDR3 region has the DNA TGTGCCAGCAGTCTAGCGGGAGGGGGTGAGACCCAGTACTTC. The V and J genes are TRBV27 and TRBJ2-5, with 12 positions matching TRBD2. Trimming took 5 bases from V and 5 from J; bases not matched to a gene: 3. Per germline, CDR1 MNHEY and CDR2 SMNVEV (reference sequence). The CDR3 loop spans 14 amino acids.